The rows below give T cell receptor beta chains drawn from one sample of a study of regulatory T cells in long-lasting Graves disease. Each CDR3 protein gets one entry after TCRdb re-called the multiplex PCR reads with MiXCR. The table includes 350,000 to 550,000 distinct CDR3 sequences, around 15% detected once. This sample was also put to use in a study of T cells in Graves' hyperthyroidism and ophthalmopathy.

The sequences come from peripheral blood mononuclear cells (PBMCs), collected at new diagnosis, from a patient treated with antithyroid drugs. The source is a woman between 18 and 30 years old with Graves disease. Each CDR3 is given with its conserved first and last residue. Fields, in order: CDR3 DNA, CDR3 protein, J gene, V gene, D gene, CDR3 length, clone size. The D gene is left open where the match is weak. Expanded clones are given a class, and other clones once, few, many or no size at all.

CDR3nt: TGTGCCAGCAGCGTCTCCCCCTCGGGACTAGGCACAGATACGCAGTATTTT
CDR3aa: CASSVSPSGLGTDTQYF
j_gene: TRBJ2-3
v_gene: TRBV9
d_gene: TRBD2
len: 17
abundance: -

CDR3nt: TGTGCCAGCACCCCGGGACACCCCAGCAATCAGCCCCAGCATTTT
CDR3aa: CASTPGHPSNQPQHF
j_gene: TRBJ1-5
v_gene: TRBV6-1
d_gene: -
len: 15
abundance: few

CDR3nt: TGTGCCAGCAGCCCTGACGGGACCCAGTACTTC
CDR3aa: CASSPDGTQYF
j_gene: TRBJ2-5
v_gene: TRBV7-2
d_gene: -
len: 11
abundance: many

CDR3nt: TGTGCCAGCAGTGAATCCCAGGGGGGCCCCGATGGCTACACCTTC
CDR3aa: CASSESQGGPDGYTF
j_gene: TRBJ1-2
v_gene: TRBV25-1
d_gene: TRBD1
len: 15
abundance: few

CDR3nt: TGTGCCAGCAGTAACAGACTAGCGGGACTCTACAATGAGCAGTTCTTC
CDR3aa: CASSNRLAGLYNEQFF
j_gene: TRBJ2-1
v_gene: TRBV6-2/TRBV6-3
d_gene: TRBD2
len: 16
abundance: many

CDR3nt: TGTGCCAGCAGTTGGGACAGCTCCTCCTACAATGAGCAGTTCTTC
CDR3aa: CASSWDSSSYNEQFF
j_gene: TRBJ2-1
v_gene: TRBV28
d_gene: TRBD1
len: 15
abundance: -

CDR3nt: TGTGCCAGCAGTGAGACCGGGGGGCGCCGAGGTCAGCCCCAGCATTTT
CDR3aa: CASSETGGRRGQPQHF
j_gene: TRBJ1-5
v_gene: TRBV2
d_gene: -
len: 16
abundance: -

CDR3nt: TGTGCCAGCAGATCTAGCGGGACGGGACGGATCGGGGAGCTGTTTTTT
CDR3aa: CASRSSGTGRIGELFF
j_gene: TRBJ2-2
v_gene: TRBV2
d_gene: TRBD2
len: 16
abundance: few

CDR3nt: TGTGCCAGCAGTTTAAGTCGGGGAGGAACCGAGACCCAGTACTTC
CDR3aa: CASSLSRGGTETQYF
j_gene: TRBJ2-5
v_gene: TRBV12-3/TRBV12-4
d_gene: -
len: 15
abundance: many

CDR3nt: TGTGCCAGCAGCTTAGTCTGGACTAGCGTTAGCTCCTACAATGAGCAGTTCTTC
CDR3aa: CASSLVWTSVSSYNEQFF
j_gene: TRBJ2-1
v_gene: TRBV11-2
d_gene: TRBD2
len: 18
abundance: many

CDR3nt: TGTGCCAGTAGTGGAGGACAGACTACTGAGCAGTTCTTC
CDR3aa: CASSGGQTTEQFF
j_gene: TRBJ2-1
v_gene: TRBV19
d_gene: -
len: 13
abundance: -

CDR3nt: TGTGCCAGCAGTCTAGGACAGGGTGCAAATAGCAATCAGCCCCAGCATTTT
CDR3aa: CASSLGQGANSNQPQHF
j_gene: TRBJ1-5
v_gene: TRBV6-1
d_gene: TRBD1
len: 17
abundance: many

CDR3nt: TGTGCCAGCAGCTTAGCTGGACAGGGGCACGAGCAGTACTTC
CDR3aa: CASSLAGQGHEQYF
j_gene: TRBJ2-7
v_gene: TRBV7-9
d_gene: TRBD1
len: 14
abundance: many

CDR3nt: TGTGCCAGCAGCTTAACGGGGGGTGCCGGAAACACCATATATTTT
CDR3aa: CASSLTGGAGNTIYF
j_gene: TRBJ1-3
v_gene: TRBV7-3
d_gene: -
len: 15
abundance: -

CDR3nt: TGTGCCAGCTCACGGGACAGATCCTACGAGCAGTACTTC
CDR3aa: CASSRDRSYEQYF
j_gene: TRBJ2-7
v_gene: TRBV18
d_gene: TRBD1
len: 13
abundance: many

CDR3nt: TGCGCCAGCAGCTTGGGGACTAGCGGGAGTTCCCCCAATGAGCAGTTCTTC
CDR3aa: CASSLGTSGSSPNEQFF
j_gene: TRBJ2-1
v_gene: TRBV5-1
d_gene: TRBD2
len: 17
abundance: many

CDR3nt: TGCGCCAGCAGCCTCGGGGGCCGGGCCTACGAGCAGTACTTC
CDR3aa: CASSLGGRAYEQYF
j_gene: TRBJ2-7
v_gene: TRBV4-1
d_gene: -
len: 14
abundance: many

CDR3nt: TGTGCCAGCAGTCTCGGGGCAGGCACAGATACGCAGTATTTT
CDR3aa: CASSLGAGTDTQYF
j_gene: TRBJ2-3
v_gene: TRBV2
d_gene: -
len: 14
abundance: many

CDR3nt: TGCAGCGTTGACGACCTTGGCACAGATACACAGTATTTT
CDR3aa: CSVDDLGTDTQYF
j_gene: TRBJ2-3
v_gene: TRBV29-1
d_gene: -
len: 13
abundance: few

CDR3nt: TGCAGCGCGCCGGGCTCTAACTACAATGAGCAGTTCTTC
CDR3aa: CSAPGSNYNEQFF
j_gene: TRBJ2-1
v_gene: TRBV29-1
d_gene: -
len: 13
abundance: many

CDR3nt: TGTGCCAGTAATGTCCGACTGACTAGCGCCGACACAGATACGCAGTATTTT
CDR3aa: CASNVRLTSADTDTQYF
j_gene: TRBJ2-3
v_gene: TRBV19
d_gene: TRBD2
len: 17
abundance: many

CDR3nt: TGTGCCAGCAGTTACTCGTCGACAGCCTATGGCTACACCTTC
CDR3aa: CASSYSSTAYGYTF
j_gene: TRBJ1-2
v_gene: TRBV6-5
d_gene: -
len: 14
abundance: -

CDR3nt: TGCAGTGCTACCCCGAGGACTAGGGGCCGGGTGTACGAGCAGTACTTC
CDR3aa: CSATPRTRGRVYEQYF
j_gene: TRBJ2-7
v_gene: TRBV20-1
d_gene: TRBD2
len: 16
abundance: -

CDR3nt: TGCAGTGCCCCCGGACAGGATAACACCGGGGAGCTGTTTTTT
CDR3aa: CSAPGQDNTGELFF
j_gene: TRBJ2-2
v_gene: TRBV20-1
d_gene: TRBD1
len: 14
abundance: -

CDR3nt: TGCGCCAGCAGCTTGGAAGCTAGCGGGAGCACAGATACGCAGTATTTT
CDR3aa: CASSLEASGSTDTQYF
j_gene: TRBJ2-3
v_gene: TRBV5-1
d_gene: TRBD2
len: 16
abundance: -

CDR3nt: TGCAGTGCTAGAGTGAGCCACAGCTACGAGCAGTACTTC
CDR3aa: CSARVSHSYEQYF
j_gene: TRBJ2-7
v_gene: TRBV20-1
d_gene: -
len: 13
abundance: many

CDR3nt: TGTGCCAGCAGTTTATCTATAATGGACAGGTTGAACACTGAAGCTTTCTTT
CDR3aa: CASSLSIMDRLNTEAFF
j_gene: TRBJ1-1
v_gene: TRBV27
d_gene: TRBD1
len: 17
abundance: -

CDR3nt: TGTGCCAGCAGTGGGGGAAGCCAAGAGACCCAGTACTTC
CDR3aa: CASSGGSQETQYF
j_gene: TRBJ2-5
v_gene: TRBV6-1
d_gene: -
len: 13
abundance: -

CDR3nt: TGTGCCAGCAGTTTCGTCGGACTAGCGGGCAATGAGCAGTTCTTC
CDR3aa: CASSFVGLAGNEQFF
j_gene: TRBJ2-1
v_gene: TRBV11-2
d_gene: TRBD2
len: 15
abundance: many

CDR3nt: TGTGCCAGCAGTTTTGTGCAGAACTATGGCTACACCTTC
CDR3aa: CASSFVQNYGYTF
j_gene: TRBJ1-2
v_gene: TRBV28
d_gene: -
len: 13
abundance: many

CDR3nt: TGTGCCAGCAGTGAGGCGGGAGGGCCTCTCGGGGAGCTGTTTTTT
CDR3aa: CASSEAGGPLGELFF
j_gene: TRBJ2-2
v_gene: TRBV6-1
d_gene: TRBD2
len: 15
abundance: many

CDR3nt: TGTGCCAGCAGTCCCGTACTAGCGGGAGTTGAGACCCAGTACTTC
CDR3aa: CASSPVLAGVETQYF
j_gene: TRBJ2-5
v_gene: TRBV28
d_gene: TRBD2
len: 15
abundance: -

CDR3nt: TGTGCCAGCAGTTTAAAGGGGGGCCAGGAGACCCAGTACTTC
CDR3aa: CASSLKGGQETQYF
j_gene: TRBJ2-5
v_gene: TRBV28
d_gene: -
len: 14
abundance: -

CDR3nt: TGTGCCAGCAGCTTGTTTGTTGGGGGTATCCTTATTTACAATGAGCAGTTCTTC
CDR3aa: CASSLFVGGILIYNEQFF
j_gene: TRBJ2-1
v_gene: TRBV11-3
d_gene: -
len: 18
abundance: few

CDR3nt: TGCGCCAGCAGCCAAGAGGGGACGACGGTCCAAGAGACCCAGTACTTC
CDR3aa: CASSQEGTTVQETQYF
j_gene: TRBJ2-5
v_gene: TRBV4-3
d_gene: -
len: 16
abundance: -

CDR3nt: TGTGCCAGCAGCGTGACAGGGGGCAATGAGCAGTTCTTC
CDR3aa: CASSVTGGNEQFF
j_gene: TRBJ2-1
v_gene: TRBV9
d_gene: TRBD1
len: 13
abundance: many

CDR3nt: TGTGCCAGTAGTATAGCTGGTAACGCCTACGAGCAGTACTTC
CDR3aa: CASSIAGNAYEQYF
j_gene: TRBJ2-7
v_gene: TRBV19
d_gene: -
len: 14
abundance: few

CDR3nt: TGTGCCAGCAGCCAATCAACGTTTCCCTACCATACTTCACCCCTCCACTTT
CDR3aa: CASSQSTFPYHTSPLHF
j_gene: TRBJ1-6
v_gene: TRBV5-6
d_gene: -
len: 17
abundance: -

CDR3nt: TGTGCCACCAGTCTGGGAACGGGAGGGCCTATTGATGAGCAGTTCTTC
CDR3aa: CATSLGTGGPIDEQFF
j_gene: TRBJ2-1
v_gene: TRBV24-1
d_gene: TRBD2
len: 16
abundance: few

CDR3nt: TGTGCCAGCAGATCAGGGAGCTCCTATAATTCACCCCTCCACTTT
CDR3aa: CASRSGSSYNSPLHF
j_gene: TRBJ1-6
v_gene: TRBV27
d_gene: -
len: 15
abundance: few